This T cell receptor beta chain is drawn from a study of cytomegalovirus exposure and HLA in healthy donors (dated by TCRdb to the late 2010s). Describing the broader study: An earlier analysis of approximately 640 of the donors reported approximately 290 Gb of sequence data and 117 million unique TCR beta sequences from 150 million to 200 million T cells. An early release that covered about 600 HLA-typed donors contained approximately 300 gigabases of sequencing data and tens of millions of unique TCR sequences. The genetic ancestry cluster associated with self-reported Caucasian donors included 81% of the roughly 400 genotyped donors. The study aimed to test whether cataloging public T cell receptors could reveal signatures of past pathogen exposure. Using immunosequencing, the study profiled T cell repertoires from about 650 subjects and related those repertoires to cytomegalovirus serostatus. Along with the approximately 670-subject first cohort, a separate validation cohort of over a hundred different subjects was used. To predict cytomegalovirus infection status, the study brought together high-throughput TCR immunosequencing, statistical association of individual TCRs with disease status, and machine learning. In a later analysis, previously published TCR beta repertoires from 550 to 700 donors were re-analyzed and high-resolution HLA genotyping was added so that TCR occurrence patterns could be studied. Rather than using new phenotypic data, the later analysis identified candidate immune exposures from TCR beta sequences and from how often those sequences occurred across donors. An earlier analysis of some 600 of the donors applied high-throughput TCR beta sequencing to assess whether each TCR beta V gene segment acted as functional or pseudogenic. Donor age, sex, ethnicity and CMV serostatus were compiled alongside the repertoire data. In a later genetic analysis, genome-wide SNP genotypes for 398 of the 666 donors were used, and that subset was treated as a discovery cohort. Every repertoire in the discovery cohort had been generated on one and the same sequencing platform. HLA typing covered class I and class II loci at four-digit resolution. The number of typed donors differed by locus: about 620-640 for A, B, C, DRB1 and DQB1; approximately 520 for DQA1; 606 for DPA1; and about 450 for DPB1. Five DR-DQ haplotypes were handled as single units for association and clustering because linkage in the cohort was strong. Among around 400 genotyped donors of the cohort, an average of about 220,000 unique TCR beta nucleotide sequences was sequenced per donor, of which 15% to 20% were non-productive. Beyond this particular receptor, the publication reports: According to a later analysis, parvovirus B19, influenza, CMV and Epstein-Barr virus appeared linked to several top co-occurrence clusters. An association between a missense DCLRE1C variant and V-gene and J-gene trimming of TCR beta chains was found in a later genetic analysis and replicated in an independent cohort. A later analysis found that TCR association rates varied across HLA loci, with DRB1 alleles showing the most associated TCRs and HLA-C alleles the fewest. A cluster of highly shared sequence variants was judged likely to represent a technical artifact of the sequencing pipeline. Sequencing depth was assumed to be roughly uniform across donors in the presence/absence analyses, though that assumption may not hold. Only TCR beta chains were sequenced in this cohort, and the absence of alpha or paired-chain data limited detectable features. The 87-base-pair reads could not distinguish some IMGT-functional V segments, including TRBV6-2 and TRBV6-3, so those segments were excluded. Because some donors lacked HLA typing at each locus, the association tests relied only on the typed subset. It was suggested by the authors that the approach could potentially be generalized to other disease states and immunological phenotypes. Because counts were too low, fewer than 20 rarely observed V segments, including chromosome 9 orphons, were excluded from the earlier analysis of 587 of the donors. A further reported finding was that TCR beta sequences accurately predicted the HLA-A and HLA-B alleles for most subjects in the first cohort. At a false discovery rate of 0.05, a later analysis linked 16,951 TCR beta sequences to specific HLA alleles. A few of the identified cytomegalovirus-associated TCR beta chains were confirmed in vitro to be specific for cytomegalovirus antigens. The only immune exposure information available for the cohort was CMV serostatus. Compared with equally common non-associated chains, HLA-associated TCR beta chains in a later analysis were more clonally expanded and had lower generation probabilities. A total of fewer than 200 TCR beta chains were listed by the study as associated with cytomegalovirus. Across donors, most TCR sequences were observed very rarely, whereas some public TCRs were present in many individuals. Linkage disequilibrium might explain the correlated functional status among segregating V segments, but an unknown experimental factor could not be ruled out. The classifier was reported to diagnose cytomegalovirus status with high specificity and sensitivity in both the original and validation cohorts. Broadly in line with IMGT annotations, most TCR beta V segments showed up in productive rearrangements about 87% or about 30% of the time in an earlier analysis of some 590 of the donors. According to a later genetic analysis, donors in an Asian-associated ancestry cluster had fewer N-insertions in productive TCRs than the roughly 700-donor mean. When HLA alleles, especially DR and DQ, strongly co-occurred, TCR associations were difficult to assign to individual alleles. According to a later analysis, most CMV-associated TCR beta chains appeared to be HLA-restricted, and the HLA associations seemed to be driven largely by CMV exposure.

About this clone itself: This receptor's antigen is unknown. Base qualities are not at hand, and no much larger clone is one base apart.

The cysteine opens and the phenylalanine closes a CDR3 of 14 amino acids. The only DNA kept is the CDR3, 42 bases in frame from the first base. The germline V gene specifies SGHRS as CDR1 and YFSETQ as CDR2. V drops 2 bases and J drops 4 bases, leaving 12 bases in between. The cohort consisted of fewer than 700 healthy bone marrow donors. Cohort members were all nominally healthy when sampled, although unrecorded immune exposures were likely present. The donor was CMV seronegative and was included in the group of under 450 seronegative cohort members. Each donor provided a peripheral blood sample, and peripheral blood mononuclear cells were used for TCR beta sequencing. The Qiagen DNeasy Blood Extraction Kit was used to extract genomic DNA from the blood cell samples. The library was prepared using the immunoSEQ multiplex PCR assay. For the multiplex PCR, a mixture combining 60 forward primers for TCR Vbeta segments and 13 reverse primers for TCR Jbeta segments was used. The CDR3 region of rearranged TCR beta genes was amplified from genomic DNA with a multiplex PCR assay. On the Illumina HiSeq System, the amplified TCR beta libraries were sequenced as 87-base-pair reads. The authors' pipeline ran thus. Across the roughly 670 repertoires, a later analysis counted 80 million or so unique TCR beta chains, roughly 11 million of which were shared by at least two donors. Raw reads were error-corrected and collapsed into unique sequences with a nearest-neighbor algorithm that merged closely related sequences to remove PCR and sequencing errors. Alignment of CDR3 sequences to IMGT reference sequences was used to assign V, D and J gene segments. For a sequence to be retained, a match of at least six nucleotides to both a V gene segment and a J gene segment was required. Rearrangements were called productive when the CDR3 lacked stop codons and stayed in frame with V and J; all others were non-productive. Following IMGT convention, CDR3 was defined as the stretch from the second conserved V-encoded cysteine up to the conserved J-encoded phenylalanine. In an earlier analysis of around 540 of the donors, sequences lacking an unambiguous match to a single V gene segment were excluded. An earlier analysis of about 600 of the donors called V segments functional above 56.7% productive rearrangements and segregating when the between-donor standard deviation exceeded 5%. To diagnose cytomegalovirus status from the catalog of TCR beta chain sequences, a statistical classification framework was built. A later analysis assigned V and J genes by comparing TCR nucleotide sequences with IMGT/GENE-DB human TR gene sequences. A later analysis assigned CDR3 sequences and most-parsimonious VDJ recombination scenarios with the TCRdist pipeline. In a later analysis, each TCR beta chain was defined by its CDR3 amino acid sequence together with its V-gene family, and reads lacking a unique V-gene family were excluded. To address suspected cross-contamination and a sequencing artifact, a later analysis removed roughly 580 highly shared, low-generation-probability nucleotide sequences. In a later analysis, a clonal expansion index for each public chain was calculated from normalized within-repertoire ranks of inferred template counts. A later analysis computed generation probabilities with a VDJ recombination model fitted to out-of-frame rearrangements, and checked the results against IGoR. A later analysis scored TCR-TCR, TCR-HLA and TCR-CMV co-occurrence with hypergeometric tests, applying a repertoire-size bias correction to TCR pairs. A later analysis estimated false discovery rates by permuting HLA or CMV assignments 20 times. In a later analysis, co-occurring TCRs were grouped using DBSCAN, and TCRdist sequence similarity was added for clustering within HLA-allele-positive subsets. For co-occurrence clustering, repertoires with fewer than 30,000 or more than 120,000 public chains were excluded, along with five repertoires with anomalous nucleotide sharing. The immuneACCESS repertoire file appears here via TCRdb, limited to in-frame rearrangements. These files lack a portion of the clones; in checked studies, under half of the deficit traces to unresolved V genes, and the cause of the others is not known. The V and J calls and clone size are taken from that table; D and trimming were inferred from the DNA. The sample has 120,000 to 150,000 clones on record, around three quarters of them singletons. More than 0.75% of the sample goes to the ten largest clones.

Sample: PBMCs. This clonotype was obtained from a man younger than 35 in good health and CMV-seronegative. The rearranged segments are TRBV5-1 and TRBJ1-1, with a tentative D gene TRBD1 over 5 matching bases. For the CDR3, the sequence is CASSFQGGGTEAFF. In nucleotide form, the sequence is TGCGCCAGCAGCTTCCAGGGAGGTGGCACTGAAGCTTTCTTT.